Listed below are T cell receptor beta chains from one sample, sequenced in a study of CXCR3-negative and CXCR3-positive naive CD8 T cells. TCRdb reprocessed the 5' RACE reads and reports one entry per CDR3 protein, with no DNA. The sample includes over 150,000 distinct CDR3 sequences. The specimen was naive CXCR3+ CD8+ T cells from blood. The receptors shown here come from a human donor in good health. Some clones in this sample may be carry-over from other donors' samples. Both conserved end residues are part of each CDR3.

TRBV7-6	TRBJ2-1	CASSLEIAGEGNEQFF
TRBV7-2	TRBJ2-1	CASSLSIEQFF
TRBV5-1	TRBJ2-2	CASSLGRTRAFQAGELFF
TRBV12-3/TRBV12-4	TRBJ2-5	CASSKLGGASETQYF
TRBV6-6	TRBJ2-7	CASRTGQAYEQYF
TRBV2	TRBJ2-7	CASTDSGISYEQYF
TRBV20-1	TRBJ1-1	CSARDSGITEAFF
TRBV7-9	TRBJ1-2	CASSSEDRGYGYTF
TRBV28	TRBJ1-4	CASRLGSEKLFF
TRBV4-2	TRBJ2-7	CASSLGSPSYEQYF
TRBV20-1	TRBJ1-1	CSARDLTGLNTEAFF
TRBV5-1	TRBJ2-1	CASSLGTSGGVYEQFF
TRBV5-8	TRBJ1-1	CASSLWGSDTEAFF
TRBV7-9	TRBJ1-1	CASSPRTGGNTEAFF
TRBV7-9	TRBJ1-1	CASSLGIGLNTEAFF
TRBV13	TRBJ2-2	CASTLQGLVELFF
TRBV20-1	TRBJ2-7	CSATPSRVSYEQYF
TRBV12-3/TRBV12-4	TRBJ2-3	CASSPSSGMSTDTQYF
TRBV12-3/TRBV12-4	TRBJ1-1	CASSPPRQRMNTEAFF
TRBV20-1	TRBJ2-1	CSARDPALYNEQFF
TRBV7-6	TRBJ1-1	CASSLARSNTEAFF
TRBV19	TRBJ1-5	CASSEQEDQPQHF
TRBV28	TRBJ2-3	CASSLRVSVALSTDTQYF
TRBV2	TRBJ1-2	CASSEGQIYGYTF
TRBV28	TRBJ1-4	CASSLWGDEKLFF
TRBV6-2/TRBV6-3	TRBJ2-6	CASSYYGTGLKAGANVLTF
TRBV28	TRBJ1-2	CASTVHDRATPINYGYTF
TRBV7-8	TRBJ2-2	CASSLLWRGGANTGELFF
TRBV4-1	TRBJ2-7	CASSRTRDSSIYEQYF
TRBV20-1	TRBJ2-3	CSAREPRLARPVLDTQYF
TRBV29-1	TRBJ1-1	CSAFANTEAFF
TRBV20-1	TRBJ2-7	CSAQTSGSSYEQYF
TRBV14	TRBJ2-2	CASSQDLGRSNTGELFF
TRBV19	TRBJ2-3	CASSTPGLAFTDTQYF
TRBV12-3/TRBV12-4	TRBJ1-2	CASSLTGHPGGYTF
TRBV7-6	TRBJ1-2	CASSLAPGQAPTLQGGYTF
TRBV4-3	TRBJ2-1	CASSQDGTGAAPNEQFF
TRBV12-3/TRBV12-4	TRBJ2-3	CASSAGTGNTDTQYF
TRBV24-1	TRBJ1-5	CATSDSRTRSNQPQHF
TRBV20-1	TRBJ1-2	CSGNVVRGTYGYTF
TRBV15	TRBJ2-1	CATSREAPFNEQFF
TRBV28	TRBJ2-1	CASSLFPGQGAFGEQFF
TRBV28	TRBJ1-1	CASHSRGQTEAFF
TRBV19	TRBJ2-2	CATSDNHGGTGELFF
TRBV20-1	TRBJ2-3	CSARASQLLDTQYF